The sequence of this T cell receptor beta chain was determined in a study of blood T cell repertoires in COVID-19. For the study at large: Sites in the United States, Italy and Spain provided acute and convalescent COVID-19 samples.

In the original processing: Estimation of nucleated cell counts relied on the amplification of reference gene primers. Data came from immunoSEQ multiplex PCR; TCRdb stores just in-frame clones and leaves some out. That table gives V, J and clone size, and the DNA gave D and trimming. This table has about 370,000 clones, roughly 86% appearing once. V was pared by 7 bases and J by 4 bases, with 10 bases between. CDR1 and CDR2 from the germline V gene are MNHEY and SMNVEV (reference sequence). The CDR3 is made up of 12 amino acids. Seattle patients were enrolled while actively infected and followed longitudinally.

This TCR was recovered from a woman in her thirties with COVID-19, enrolled during active disease. The sequenced sample consisted of peripheral blood. The chain is built from TRBV27 and TRBJ1-1; TRBD1 is a possible D gene (5 bases). The CDR3 DNA reads as TGTGCCAGCAAAAGGGGCCTCACTGAAGCTTTCTTT. Translated, it gives CASKRGLTEAFF.